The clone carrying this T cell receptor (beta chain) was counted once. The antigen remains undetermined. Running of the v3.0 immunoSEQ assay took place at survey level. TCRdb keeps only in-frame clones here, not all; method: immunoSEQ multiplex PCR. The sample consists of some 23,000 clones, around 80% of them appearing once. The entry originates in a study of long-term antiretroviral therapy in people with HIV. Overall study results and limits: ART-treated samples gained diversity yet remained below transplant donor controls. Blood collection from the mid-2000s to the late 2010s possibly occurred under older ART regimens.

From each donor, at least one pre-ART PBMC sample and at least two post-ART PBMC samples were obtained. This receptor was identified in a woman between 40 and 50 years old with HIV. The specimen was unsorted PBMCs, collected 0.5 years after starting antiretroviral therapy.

The CDR3 DNA sequence: TGTGCCAGCAGCGACGTCCGGGGGGCGGGAGCAGATACGCAGTATTTT. It encodes CASSDVRGAGADTQYF. The chain links TRBV9 to TRBJ2-3, with a weak D call TRBD2 (7 bases). V dropped 3 bases and J dropped 4 bases, with 18 bases sitting between them. The CDR3 is 16 residues long. Germline V gives CDR1 SGDLS, CDR2 YYNGEE.